These 14 T cell receptor beta chains were sequenced from one sample in a study of T cells in women clearing cervical HPV infection. Clones were read by immunoSEQ multiplex PCR, and TCRdb kept only the in-frame ones, dropping some. This repertoire includes approximately 30,000 clones. Sequencing was performed on blood buffy coat. These receptors were taken from a woman between 18 and 75 years old with a cervical HPV16 infection that either progressed to CIN3+ or cleared (not recorded which).

Remarks on this clone: With the read ending 3 residues before the CDR3 end, the germline J gene is used to fill in that end. V and J are TRBV4-1 and TRBJ1-1; weak D call: TRBD1 (5 bases). The CDR3 totals 14 residues. V gave up 1 base and J gave up 4 bases, with 10 bases separating them. Looked up from germline, CDR1 is MGHRA and CDR2 is YSYEKL. CDR3 in amino acids: CASSQGQGTTEAFF. The sequenced part of the CDR3 DNA is TGCGCCAGCAGCCAAGGGCAGGGAACCACTGAA.

Notes on this clone: The CDR3 goes on 3 residues after the read ends, and that part is filled in from the germline J gene. The chain is built from TRBV7-9 and TRBJ1-1; unclear D gene. The CDR3 sequence is 13 residues long. Germline assignment: CDR1 SEHNR and CDR2 FQNEAQ (reference sequence). The ends were cut back, 6 bases at V and 0 bases at J, with 8 bases in the middle. This CDR3 reads CASSRVVNTEAFF. The DNA read from the CDR3 is TGTGCCAGCAGTAGGGTGGTGAACACTGAA.

Concerning this clone itself: The read gets to within 3 residues of the CDR3 end, and the germline J gene fills in the rest. This rearrangement joins TRBV7-3 to TRBJ2-5; the match to TRBD1 covers 9 bases. This CDR3 region has 14 residues. Germline V gene sequence: CDR1 SGHTA, CDR2 FQGTGA. Incomplete CDR3 DNA: TGTGCCAGCAGCAATACAGGGGGCACAGATACC. Protein product: CASSNTGGTDT. The CDR3 as a whole reads CASSNTGGTDTQYF.

About this clone: The read terminates 3 residues ahead of where the CDR3 ends, so the germline J gene completes it. The chain couples TRBV4-1 to TRBJ1-6, with D tentatively TRBD1 (5 bases). Germline CDR1 and CDR2: MGHRA and YSYEKL. V lost 2 bases and J 12 bases, leaving 20 bases between the germline ends. There are 16 residues in the CDR3. This CDR3 is CASSQPGGSPGRPLHF. CDR3 DNA (partial): TGCGCCAGCAGCCAACCTGGGGGGTCCCCGGGACGACCC.

About this clone: The read stops 3 residues short of the end of the CDR3; the missing end is completed from the germline J gene. The chain combines TRBV6-2 or TRBV6-3 with TRBJ2-7, with D perhaps matching TRBD1 (5 bases). Germline loops: CDR1 MNHEY, CDR2 SVGEGT. The CDR3 has 11 amino acids. Trimming left V 6 bases short and J 6 bases short, with 9 bases between. Incomplete CDR3 DNA: TGTGCCAGCAGGTCCAGGGTCGAG. Amino acid sequence: CASRSRVE. The whole CDR3 sequence is CASRSRVEQYF.

Comments on this clone: The read terminates 3 residues before the CDR3 end, so the remaining end is supplied by the germline J gene. The rearrangement uses TRBV20-1 and TRBJ1-2; D perhaps matches TRBD1 (5 bases). CDR1 DFQATT and CDR2 SNEGSKA come from the germline V gene (reference sequence). The CDR3 is made up of 19 amino acids. The sequenced CDR3 bases are TGCAGTGCTAGACCGAACAGTATAGGGACTAGCCCGTACTCCTACGAC. Amino acid sequence: CSARPNSIGTSPYSYD. The whole CDR3 is CSARPNSIGTSPYSYDYTF.

Of note for this clone: The CDR3 goes on 3 residues after the read ends, and that part is filled in from the germline J gene. The chain carries TRBV6-2 or TRBV6-3 and TRBJ1-5; perhaps TRBD1 as D (6 bases). The V gene lost 5 bases and the J gene lost 1 base, with 12 bases spanning the gap. Germline CDR1 MNHEY, CDR2 SVGEGT. The length of the CDR3 is 15 residues. The CDR3 loop is CASSSRGISNQPQHF. CDR3 bases read: TGTGCCAGCAGTAGCAGGGGCATAAGCAATCAGCCC.

A remark on this clone: Compared with germline, one end of the junction differs, possibly owing to a read error. Read sequence stops 3 residues before the CDR3 end, and the germline J gene provides the missing end. The chain is built from TRBV4-2 and TRBJ2-2, with 7 bases that match TRBD2. CDR1 and CDR2 from the germline V gene are LGHNA and YNFKEQ. The length of the CDR3 is 15 residues. Incomplete CDR3 DNA: TGCGCCAGCAGCCCAACTAGCGACCGGGTCGGGGAG. Amino acid sequence: CASSPTSDRVGE. The complete CDR3 protein is CASSPTSDRVGELFF.

Turning to this clone: The DNA ends 3 residues before the CDR3 does, and the rest of the CDR3 is filled in from the germline J gene. V is TRBV6-1 and J is TRBJ2-4, with a tentative D call TRBD2 (6 bases). CDR1 is MNHNS, CDR2 SASEGT, per germline. This CDR3 is 13 amino acids long. The CDR3 loop is CASSVGQGGGQYF. The part of the CDR3 DNA that was read is TGTGCCAGCAGTGTAGGCCAGGGAGGCGGT.

Comments on this clone: The missing CDR3 end, 3 residues past where the read stops, is filled in from the germline J gene. The V gene is TRBV20-1, the J gene TRBJ2-3; D might be TRBD1 (6 bases). The CDR3 consists of 13 residues. Germline V gives CDR1 DFQATT, CDR2 SNEGSKA (reference sequence). V gave up 4 bases and J gave up 3 bases, with 11 bases separating them. The CDR3 bases that were read are TGCAGTGCTACAGGGGTACGGACAGATACG. This encodes CSATGVRTDT. In full, the CDR3 is CSATGVRTDTQYF.

Incomplete CDR3 DNA: TGCGCCAGCAGCTTGGGGGGTTACAGGGGCCTCTTCTCTGGAAACACC. Its protein is CASSLGGYRGLFSGNT. The full CDR3 reads CASSLGGYRGLFSGNTIYF. This chain uses TRBV5-1 with TRBJ1-3; 7 nucleotides agree with TRBD1. The CDR3 is cut off 3 residues early in the read; its end comes from the germline J gene. Unmatched junction bases numbered 12, after V lost 0 bases and J lost 0 bases. This CDR3 has 19 residues. The germline V gene has CDR1 SGHRS and CDR2 YFSETQ.

As regards this clone: The read comes to an end 3 residues before the CDR3 does, leaving the germline J gene to fill in the end. The V and J genes are TRBV19 and TRBJ1-4; 7 bases are shared with TRBD1. The germline CDR1 and CDR2 sequences are LNHDA and SQIVND (reference sequence). Unmatched junction bases numbered 5, after V lost 0 bases and J lost 7 bases. The CDR3 totals 15 residues. Partial CDR3 DNA: TGTGCCAGTAGTATAGAGGAGGGGGCGGGTGAAAAA. Amino acid sequence: CASSIEEGAGEK. The whole CDR3 region reads CASSIEEGAGEKLFF.

On this clone itself: Germline and junction disagree at one end, which may indicate a read error. The DNA ends 3 residues before the CDR3 does, and the rest of the CDR3 is filled in from the germline J gene. The chain couples TRBV4-2 to TRBJ2-2; the D gene is possibly TRBD2 (5 bases). Looked up from germline, CDR1 is LGHNA and CDR2 is YNFKEQ. The CDR3 is 16 amino acids. The part of the CDR3 DNA that was read is TGCGCCAGCAGCCAAGTTCTCCAGACGAGCGGAGAAAAG. This gives the protein CASSQVLQTSGEK. The complete CDR3 protein is CASSQVLQTSGEKLFF.

Remarks on this clone: The CDR3 end lies 3 residues beyond the end of the read and is filled in from the germline J gene. This sequence joins TRBV7-2 and TRBJ1-2, with D perhaps TRBD1 (5 bases). This CDR3 has 14 amino acids. In germline, CDR1 is SGHTA, CDR2 FQGNSA. The DNA read from the CDR3 is TGTGCCAGCAGCACCCCCGGGGGGTTCTGGGGC. This translates into CASSTPGGFWG. The whole CDR3 sequence reads CASSTPGGFWGYTF. The complete variable domain, with remaining parts taken from reference TRBV7-2 and TRBJ1-2, reads GAGVSQSPSNKVTEKGKDVELRCDPISGHTALYWYRQSLGQGLEFLIYFQGNSAPDKSGLPSDRFSAERTGGSVSTLTIQRTQQEDSAVYLCASSTPGGFWGYTFGSGTRLTVV.